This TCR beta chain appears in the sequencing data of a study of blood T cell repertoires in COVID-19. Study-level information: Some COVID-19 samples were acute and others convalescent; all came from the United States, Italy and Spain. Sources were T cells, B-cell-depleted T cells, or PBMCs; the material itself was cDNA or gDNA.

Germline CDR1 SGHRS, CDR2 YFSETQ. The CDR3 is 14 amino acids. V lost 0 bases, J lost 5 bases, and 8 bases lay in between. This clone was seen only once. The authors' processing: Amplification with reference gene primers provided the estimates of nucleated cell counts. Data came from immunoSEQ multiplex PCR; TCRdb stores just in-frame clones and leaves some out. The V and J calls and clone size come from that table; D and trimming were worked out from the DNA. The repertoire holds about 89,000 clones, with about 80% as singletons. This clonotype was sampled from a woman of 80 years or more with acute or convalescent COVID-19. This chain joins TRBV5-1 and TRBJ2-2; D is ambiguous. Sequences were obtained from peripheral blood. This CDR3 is CASSLERATGELFF. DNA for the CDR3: TGCGCCAGCAGCTTGGAAAGAGCGACCGGGGAGCTGTTTTTT.